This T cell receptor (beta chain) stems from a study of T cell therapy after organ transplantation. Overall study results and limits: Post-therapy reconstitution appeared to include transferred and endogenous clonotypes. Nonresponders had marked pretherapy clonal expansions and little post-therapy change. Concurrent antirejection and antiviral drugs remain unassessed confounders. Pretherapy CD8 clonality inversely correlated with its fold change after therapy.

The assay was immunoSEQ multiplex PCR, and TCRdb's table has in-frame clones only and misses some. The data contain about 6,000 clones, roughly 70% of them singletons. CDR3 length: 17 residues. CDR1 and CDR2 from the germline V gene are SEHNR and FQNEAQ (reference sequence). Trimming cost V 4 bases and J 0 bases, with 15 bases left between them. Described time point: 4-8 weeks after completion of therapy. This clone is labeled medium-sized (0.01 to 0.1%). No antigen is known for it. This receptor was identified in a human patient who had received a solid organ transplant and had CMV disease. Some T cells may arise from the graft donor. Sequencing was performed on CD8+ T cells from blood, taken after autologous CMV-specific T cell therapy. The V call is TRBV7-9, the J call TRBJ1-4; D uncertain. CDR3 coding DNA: TGTGCCAGCAGCTCCGGGATGTCCGTTGCAACTAATGAAAAACTGTTTTTT. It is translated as CASSSGMSVATNEKLFF.